This T cell receptor beta chain is from a study of early T cells in non-severe SARS-CoV-2 infection. This clonotype was picked up a small number of times. The antigen is undetermined. The germline CDR1 and CDR2 sequences are SEHNR and FQNEAQ (reference sequence). The junction had 4 bases not matched to a gene; V was cut back by 5 bases and J by 0 bases. There are 16 residues in the CDR3. Study observations and caveats: Sequences matched to VDJdb favored anti-spike CD8 responses, while private and CD4 specificities were missed.

The library protocol tagged individual cDNA molecules with unique molecular identifiers. TCRdb used MiXCR to reprocess the 5' RACE reads, holding one entry per CDR3 protein. This sample has 45,000 to 55,000 distinct CDR3 sequences; 7.7% occur once, and the top ten carry roughly 5.9%. The source material was whole blood. The J gene is TRBJ2-4, the V gene TRBV7-9, with 10 bases fitting TRBD1. This TCR derives from an adult who was a healthcare worker with PCR-confirmed SARS-CoV-2 infection or an uninfected control (not recorded which). In nucleotides, the CDR3 is TGTGCCAGCAGCGCCGACAGGGGGCTAGCCAAAAACATTCAGTACTTC. It codes for CASSADRGLAKNIQYF.